Below are 17 T cell receptor beta chains sequenced from a single sample in a study of blood T cells in healthy people across ages. It was with a sample-barcoded 5' primer and a J-beta primer mix that a second PCR of roughly 7 to 12 cycles was run. TCRdb recomputed calls from the 5' RACE reads with MiXCR, one row per CDR3 protein. The sample shows 1.5 million to 2 million distinct CDR3 sequences, about 39% of them seen only once. Sequenced input: blood. These receptors were taken from a human donor in good health.

A few counts support this clonotype. The chain joins TRBV4-2 to TRBJ2-1; perhaps TRBD2 as D (7 bases). Trimming removed 4 bases at V and 5 bases at J, with 15 bases between. CDR1 LGHNA and CDR2 YNFKEQ come from the germline V gene. The CDR3 has 15 residues. The CDR3 DNA sequence: TGTGCCAGCAGCCTGGGGGCTAGCGGAGACAATGAGCAGTTCTTC. Translated, it gives CASSLGASGDNEQFF.

Only a few counts were recorded for this clonotype. Germline is not matched at one junction end, which may reflect a read error. The V and J genes are TRBV20-1 and TRBJ1-1; 7 nucleotides line up with TRBD1. Per the germline V gene, CDR1 is DFQATT and CDR2 is SNEGSKA (reference sequence). The length of the CDR3 is 15 residues. The CDR3 DNA reads as TGCAGTGCTGGAGATGGAACAGGGGATAGCACTGAAGCTTTCTTT. Translation: CSAGDGTGDSTEAFF.

The genes are TRBV4-2 and TRBJ2-1; D gene unclear. CDR1 LGHNA and CDR2 YNFKEQ come from the germline V gene. The CDR3 has 17 residues. V was pared by 0 bases and J by 3 bases, with 15 bases between. The CDR3: CASSQDTEVASYNEQFF. CDR3 coding DNA: TGTGCCAGCAGCCAAGATACCGAGGTAGCTAGCTACAATGAGCAGTTCTTC.

There are a few counts of this clonotype. This chain uses TRBV7-2 with TRBJ1-1; no definite D call. Deletions cut 1 base from V and 5 bases from J, with 14 bases between. The CDR3 length is 15 residues. Germline loops: CDR1 SGHTA, CDR2 FQGNSA. CDR3 residues: CASSLEGGSLTEAFF. CDR3 nucleotides: TGTGCCAGCAGCTTAGAGGGAGGGAGCCTGACTGAAGCTTTCTTT.

This clonotype was recorded only once. The chain is built from TRBV29-1 and TRBJ2-5, with TRBD1 as a possible D gene (6 bases). Looked up from germline, CDR1 is SQVTM and CDR2 is ANQGSEA. The CDR3 covers 12 residues. Trimming cost V 5 bases and J 1 base, with 8 bases left between them. The CDR3, as DNA: TGCAGCGTTAGGGGGTCCCAAGAGACCCAGTACTTC. It yields the protein CSVRGSQETQYF. Based on the CDR3 plus reference TRBV29-1 and TRBJ2-5, the full variable domain is SAVISQKPSRDICQRGTSLTIQCQVDSQVTMMFWYRQQPGQSLTLIATANQGSEATYESGFVIDKFPISRPNLTFSTLTVSNMSPEDSSIYLCSVRGSQETQYFGPGTRLLVL.

This rearrangement joins TRBV29-1 to TRBJ2-5; D perhaps matches TRBD2 (5 bases). The CDR3 extends over 13 amino acids. Germline-derived CDR1 and CDR2 are SQVTM and ANQGSEA. V was clipped by 7 bases and J by 5 bases, with 17 bases between them. CDR3 in DNA: TGCAGCGGGGCGGCCCTCCGAGGGGAGACCCAGTACTTC. Translated, it gives CSGAALRGETQYF.

The chain is built from TRBV29-1 and TRBJ1-2; 8 bases fit TRBD1. The CDR3 sequence is 14 residues long. V lost 5 bases to trimming and J lost 3 bases; unmatched junction nucleotides: 8. In germline, CDR1 is SQVTM, CDR2 ANQGSEA. The CDR3 region has the DNA TGCAGCGTTTCCGAGACAGGGGCCTACTATGGCTACACCTTC. It codes for CSVSETGAYYGYTF.

This rearrangement joins TRBV12-3 or TRBV12-4 to TRBJ2-7, with TRBD1 matching over 7 bases. After removal of 3 bases from V and 12 bases from J, the junction contained 11 bases not matched to a gene. The CDR3 is 13 residues long. CDR3 sequence: CASSFQGDVQLYF. The DNA for the CDR3 is TGTGCCAGCAGTTTTCAGGGGGACGTCCAGCTGTACTTC.

Turning to this clonotype: One end of the junction fails to match germline, which may point to a read error. The chain employs TRBV14 and TRBJ1-1, with a tentative D call TRBD1 (6 bases). CDR1 and CDR2 (germline): SGHDN, FVKESK. This CDR3 is built from 12 residues. The chain's CDR3 is CASSQVAGEVFF. CDR3 nucleotides: TGTGCCAGCAGCCAAGTGGCAGGGGAAGTTTTCTTT.

This clonotype occurred a few times. The V call is TRBV10-2, the J call TRBJ1-2; D gene unclear. This CDR3 is 16 amino acids long. Germline V CDR1 and CDR2: WSHSY, SAAADI. Between the trimmed V and J ends, which lost 6 bases and 0 bases, there was a span of 17 bases. The chain's CDR3 is CASSPRWSEANYGYTF. Here the CDR3 DNA reads TGCGCCAGCAGCCCTCGGTGGTCCGAAGCTAACTATGGCTACACCTTC.

As DNA, the CDR3 is TGTGCCAGTAGTGGGACGGAGGAGGTATGGCAGCCCCAGCATTTT. Amino acid sequence: CASSGTEEVWQPQHF. The V gene is TRBV19, the J gene TRBJ1-5; the D gene is possibly TRBD1 (5 bases). The germline CDR1 and CDR2 sequences are LNHDA and SQIVND (reference sequence). Trimming cost V 5 bases and J 7 bases, with 18 bases left between them. CDR3 length: 15 residues.

The chain couples TRBV7-9 to TRBJ1-2; D is unresolved. Trimming left V 1 base short and J 4 bases short, with 10 bases between. This CDR3 spans 14 amino acids. Germline assignment: CDR1 SEHNR and CDR2 FQNEAQ (reference sequence). The CDR3 reads CASSLEVGTYGYTF. As DNA, the CDR3 is TGTGCCAGCAGCTTAGAAGTGGGAACCTATGGCTACACCTTC.

This clonotype was counted only a few times. The chain is built from TRBV9 and TRBJ2-3; D gene unclear. Germline CDR1 is SGDLS and CDR2 is YYNGEE. V was shortened by 3 bases and J by 2 bases, with 13 bases between the two germline ends. This CDR3 is 15 amino acids long. This chain's CDR3 is CASSARTGYTDTQYF. Here the CDR3 DNA reads TGTGCCAGCAGCGCCCGTACCGGTTACACAGATACGCAGTATTTT.

This clonotype was counted a few times. The chain links TRBV21-1 to TRBJ1-6. TRBV21-1 is termed a pseudogene. The CDR3 spans 18 residues. As DNA, the CDR3 is TGTGCCAGACAGCCCTACCCAACAAAAAGCTCCTATAATTCACCCCTCCACTTT. Protein product: CARQPYPTKSSYNSPLHF.

The chain combines TRBV5-1 with TRBJ1-2, with D perhaps TRBD1 (5 bases). The CDR3 has 15 residues. Germline lookup yields CDR1 SGHRS and CDR2 YFSETQ. V lost 0 bases to trimming and J lost 7 bases, with 16 bases between them. The CDR3 region is CASSLDPGLLSGYTF. CDR3 bases: TGCGCCAGCAGCTTGGATCCGGGGCTGTTAAGTGGCTACACCTTC.

The sample holds a few counts of this clonotype. The chain is built from TRBV27 and TRBJ2-5; unclear D gene. The J call may be incorrect, as the DNA end agrees better with TRBJ2-7. The CDR3 is made up of 14 amino acids. The germline gives CDR1 MNHEY, CDR2 SMNVEV (reference sequence). In DNA form, the CDR3 reads TGTGCCAGCAGTCCTCGGTCAACGGACTACGAGCAGTACTTC. Its translation: CASSPRSTDYEQYF.

This clonotype was seen repeatedly, ten times or more. This sequence joins TRBV12-3 or TRBV12-4 and TRBJ2-1; D gene uncertain. CDR3 length: 12 residues. The V and J ends lost 6 bases and 9 bases respectively, with 12 bases between them. The CDR3 DNA is TGTGCCAGCAGGGCCCCGACGGTTGAGCAGTTCTTC. It yields the protein CASRAPTVEQFF.